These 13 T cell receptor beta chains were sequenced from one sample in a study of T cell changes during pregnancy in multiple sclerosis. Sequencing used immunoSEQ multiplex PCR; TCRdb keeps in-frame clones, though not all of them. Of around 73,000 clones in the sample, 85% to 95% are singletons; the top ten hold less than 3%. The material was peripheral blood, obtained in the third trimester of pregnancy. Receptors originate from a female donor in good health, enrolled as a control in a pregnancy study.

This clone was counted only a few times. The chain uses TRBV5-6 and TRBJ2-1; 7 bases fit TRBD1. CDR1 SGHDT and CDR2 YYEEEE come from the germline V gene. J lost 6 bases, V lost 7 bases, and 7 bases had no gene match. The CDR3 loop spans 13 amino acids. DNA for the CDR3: TGTGCCAGCCCCCGGCGACAGGGCAATGAGCAGTTCTTC. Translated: CASPRRQGNEQFF. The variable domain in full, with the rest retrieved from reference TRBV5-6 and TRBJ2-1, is DAGVTQSPTHLIKTRGQQVTLRCSPKSGHDTVSWYQQALGQGPQFIFQYYEEEERQRGNFPDRFSGHQFPNYSSELNVNALLLGDSALYLCASPRRQGNEQFFGPGTRLTVL.

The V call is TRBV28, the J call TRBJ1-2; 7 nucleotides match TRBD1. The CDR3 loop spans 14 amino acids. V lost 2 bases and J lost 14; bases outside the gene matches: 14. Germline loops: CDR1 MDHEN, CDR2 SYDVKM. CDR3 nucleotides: TGTGCCAGCAGTTTAGTATGGCCAGGGGGTCAGTATACCTTC. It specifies CASSLVWPGGQYTF.

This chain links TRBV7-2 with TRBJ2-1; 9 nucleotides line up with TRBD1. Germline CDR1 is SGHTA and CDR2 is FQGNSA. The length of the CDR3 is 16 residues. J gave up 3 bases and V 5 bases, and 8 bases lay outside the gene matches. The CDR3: CASSRTGVGNYNEQFF. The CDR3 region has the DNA TGTGCCAGCAGCCGGACAGGGGTAGGCAACTACAATGAGCAGTTCTTC. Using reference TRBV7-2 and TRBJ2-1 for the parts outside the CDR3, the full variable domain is GAGVSQSPSNKVTEKGKDVELRCDPISGHTALYWYRQSLGQGLEFLIYFQGNSAPDKSGLPSDRFSAERTGGSVSTLTIQRTQQEDSAVYLCASSRTGVGNYNEQFFGPGTRLTVL.

The CDR3 region has the DNA TGTGCCAGCAGCTCGGGACACCTCAATCAGCCCCAGCATTTT. It specifies CASSSGHLNQPQHF. V is TRBV5-6 and J is TRBJ1-5; the D gene is possibly TRBD1 (6 bases). Trimming took 3 bases from V and 3 from J, leaving 10 bases between them. Germline V CDR1 and CDR2: SGHDT, YYEEEE. This CDR3 is 14 amino acids long.

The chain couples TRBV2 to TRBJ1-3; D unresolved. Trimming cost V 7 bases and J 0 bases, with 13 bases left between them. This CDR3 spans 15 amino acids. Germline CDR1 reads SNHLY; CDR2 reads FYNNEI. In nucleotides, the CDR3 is TGTGCCAGCAAAAAAGACTGGAGCTCTGGAAACACCATATATTTT. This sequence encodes CASKKDWSSGNTIYF. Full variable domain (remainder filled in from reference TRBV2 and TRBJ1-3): EPEVTQTPSHQVTQMGQEVILRCVPISNHLYFYWYRQILGQKVEFLVSFYNNEISEKSEIFDDQFSVERPDGSNFTLKIRSTKLEDSAMYFCASKKDWSSGNTIYFGEGSWLTVV.

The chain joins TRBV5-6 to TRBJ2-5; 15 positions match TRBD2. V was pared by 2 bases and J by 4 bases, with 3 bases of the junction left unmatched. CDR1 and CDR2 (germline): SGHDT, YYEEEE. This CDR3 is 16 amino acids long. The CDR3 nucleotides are TGTGCCAGCAGCTTTGGGACTAGCGGGGGGCGAGAGACCCAGTACTTC. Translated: CASSFGTSGGRETQYF.

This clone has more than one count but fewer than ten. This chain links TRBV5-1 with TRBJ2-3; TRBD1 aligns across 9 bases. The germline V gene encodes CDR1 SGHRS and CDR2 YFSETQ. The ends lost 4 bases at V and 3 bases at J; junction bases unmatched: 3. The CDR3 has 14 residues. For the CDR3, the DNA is TGCGCCAGCAGCCAGGACAGGGGAACAGATACGCAGTATTTT. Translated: CASSQDRGTDTQYF.

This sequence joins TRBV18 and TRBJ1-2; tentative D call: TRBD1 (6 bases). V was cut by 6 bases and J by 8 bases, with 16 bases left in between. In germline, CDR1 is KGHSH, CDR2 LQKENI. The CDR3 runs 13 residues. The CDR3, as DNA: TGTGCCAGCTCCCTACCCCAGGGGAACGGCTACACCTTC. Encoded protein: CASSLPQGNGYTF.

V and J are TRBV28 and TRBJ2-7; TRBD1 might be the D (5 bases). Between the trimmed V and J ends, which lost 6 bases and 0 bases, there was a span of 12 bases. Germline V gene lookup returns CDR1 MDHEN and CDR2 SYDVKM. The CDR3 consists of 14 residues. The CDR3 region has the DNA TGTGCCAGCAGAGAGCCAGGGTACTCCTACGAGCAGTACTTC. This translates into CASREPGYSYEQYF.

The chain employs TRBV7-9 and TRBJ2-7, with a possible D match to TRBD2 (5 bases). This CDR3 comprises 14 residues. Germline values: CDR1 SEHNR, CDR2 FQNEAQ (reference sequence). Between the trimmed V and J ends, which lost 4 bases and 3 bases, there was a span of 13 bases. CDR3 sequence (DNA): TGTGCCAGCAGCTCACCCCGGCGGGTCTACGAGCAGTACTTC. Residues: CASSSPRRVYEQYF.

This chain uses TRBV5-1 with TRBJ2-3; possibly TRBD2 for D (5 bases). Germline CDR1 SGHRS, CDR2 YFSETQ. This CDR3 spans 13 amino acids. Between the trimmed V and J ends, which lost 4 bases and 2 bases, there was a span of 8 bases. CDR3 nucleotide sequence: TGCGCCAGCAGCGACGGGGTCACAGATACGCAGTATTTT. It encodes CASSDGVTDTQYF. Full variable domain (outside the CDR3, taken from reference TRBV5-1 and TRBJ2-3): KAGVTQTPRYLIKTRGQQVTLSCSPISGHRSVSWYQQTPGQGLQFLFEYFSETQRNKGNFPGRFSGRQFSNSRSEMNVSTLELGDSALYLCASSDGVTDTQYFGPGTRLTVL.

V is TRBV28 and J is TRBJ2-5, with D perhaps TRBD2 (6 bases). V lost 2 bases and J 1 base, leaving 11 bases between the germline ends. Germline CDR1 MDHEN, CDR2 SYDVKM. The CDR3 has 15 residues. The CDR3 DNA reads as TGTGCCAGCAGTTTAAGTGGAGGGATCCAAGAGACCCAGTACTTC. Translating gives CASSLSGGIQETQYF.

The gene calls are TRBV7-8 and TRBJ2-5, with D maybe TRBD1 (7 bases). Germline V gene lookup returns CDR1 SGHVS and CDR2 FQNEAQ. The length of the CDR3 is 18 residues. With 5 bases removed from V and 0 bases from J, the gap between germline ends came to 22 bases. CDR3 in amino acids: CASSITTRGALYQETQYF. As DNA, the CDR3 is TGTGCCAGCAGCATCACTACCAGGGGGGCCTTGTACCAAGAGACCCAGTACTTC.